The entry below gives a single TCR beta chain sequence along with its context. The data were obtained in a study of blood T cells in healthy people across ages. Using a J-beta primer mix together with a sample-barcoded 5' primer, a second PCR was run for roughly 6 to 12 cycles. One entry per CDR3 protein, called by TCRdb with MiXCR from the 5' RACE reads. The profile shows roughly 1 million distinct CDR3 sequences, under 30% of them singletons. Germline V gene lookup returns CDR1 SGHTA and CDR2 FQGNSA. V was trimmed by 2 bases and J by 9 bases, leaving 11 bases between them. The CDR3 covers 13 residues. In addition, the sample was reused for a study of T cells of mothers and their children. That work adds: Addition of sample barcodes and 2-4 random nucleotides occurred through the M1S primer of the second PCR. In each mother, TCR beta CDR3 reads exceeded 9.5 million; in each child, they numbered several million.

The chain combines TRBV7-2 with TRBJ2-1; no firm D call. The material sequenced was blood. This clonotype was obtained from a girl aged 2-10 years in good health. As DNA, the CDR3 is TGTGCCAGCAGCTTAAGGCTTGGGGTTGAGCAGTTCTTC. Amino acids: CASSLRLGVEQFF.